Below, 12 T cell receptor beta chains from the same sample are listed, as sequenced in a study of T cells in Graves' hyperthyroidism and ophthalmopathy (dated 2019 in TCRdb). Libraries were made using multiplex PCR. TCRdb lists the instrument as Illumina HiSeq 2000. The TCR beta CDR3 regions were amplified from RNA transcripts. The first round of RT-PCR for the TCR CDR3 was performed with the HTBI primer set and the Qiagen OneStep RT-PCR kit. TCRdb reworked the public reads: Q25 trimming with fastp, MiXCR clone assembly, productive beta chains retained. Merged by CDR3 protein, the rows form single entries marked with the most common genes and DNA. The sample table holds a few hundred thousand distinct CDR3 sequences, of which 20% were seen once. Roughly 29% of the sample lies in the top ten. The sequenced material came from blood. Source of these receptors: a man aged 18 to 30 with Graves' hyperthyroidism.

Details on this clonotype: This may be a read error, as it is one base from a much larger clone. The chain uses TRBV12-3 or TRBV12-4 and TRBJ2-7; D is uncertain. V was cut by 4 bases and J by 6 bases, with 16 bases left in between. CDR3 size: 14 residues. The CDR3 spells CASSSHGPSAEQYF. As DNA, the CDR3 is TGTGCCAGCAGTTCTCACGGACCCTCAGCCGAGCAGTACTTC.

This chain uses TRBV12-3 or TRBV12-4 with TRBJ1-1; a weak D match, TRBD1 (6 bases). The CDR3 spans 14 residues. With 4 bases removed from V and 6 bases from J, the gap between germline ends came to 15 bases. For the CDR3, the DNA is TGTGCCAGCAGTTATGGAGCGGGGGGCTCTGAAGCTTTCTTT. Protein: CASSYGAGGSEAFF.

This clonotype was detected many times. V is TRBV6-1 and J is TRBJ1-5; unclear D gene. CDR1 and CDR2 (germline): MNHNS, SASEGT. This CDR3 is built from 13 residues. The V end lost 2 bases, the J end lost 4 bases, and 6 bases lay between the germline ends. Written as DNA, the CDR3 is TGTGCCAGCAGTGAACCGTTTAATCAGCCCCAGCATTTT. It codes for CASSEPFNQPQHF.

This clonotype was detected many times. The chain links TRBV6-5 to TRBJ1-1; tentatively, D is TRBD1 (6 bases). This CDR3 spans 14 amino acids. The V end lost 5 bases, the J end lost 5 bases, and 15 bases lay between the germline ends. Germline V lookup: CDR1 MNHEY, CDR2 SVGAGI. The DNA of the CDR3 is TGTGCCAGCAGTCACAGGGAGGGGAGGACTGAAGCTTTCTTT. This translates into CASSHREGRTEAFF.

This clonotype was counted many times. The CDR3 nucleotides are TGTGCCAGCAGCTTAGGCGGTTCCCACGAGCAGTACTTC. This codes for CASSLGGSHEQYF. This rearrangement joins TRBV13 to TRBJ2-7; D not resolved. Germline loops: CDR1 PRHDT, CDR2 FYEKMQ (reference sequence). The CDR3 has 13 amino acids. V gave up 0 bases and J gave up 5 bases, with 8 bases separating them.

This clonotype has at least ten counts. The J gene is TRBJ2-7, the V gene TRBV27; 8 positions agree with TRBD1. J lost 4 bases, V lost 3 bases, and 5 bases had no gene match. There are 14 residues in the CDR3. In germline, CDR1 is MNHEY, CDR2 SMNVEV (reference sequence). CDR3 in DNA: TGTGCCAGCAGTTTCCTGGACAGGGTTTACGAGCAGTACTTC. This gives the protein CASSFLDRVYEQYF.

Ten or more counts support this clonotype. The chain carries TRBV6-5 and TRBJ1-1; TRBD1 agrees at 8 bases. Per germline, CDR1 MNHEY and CDR2 SVGAGI. Losses at the gene ends were 7 bases for V and 4 bases for J; bases not matched to a gene: 5. The CDR3 totals 13 residues. The CDR3 DNA sequence: TGTGCCAGCATCCGACAGGGGACCACTGAAGCTTTCTTT. This encodes CASIRQGTTEAFF.

The chain joins TRBV5-1 to TRBJ2-7; D not resolved. The CDR3 loop spans 14 amino acids. The ends were cut back, 3 bases at V and 1 base at J, with 11 bases in the middle. Germline CDR1 reads SGHRS; CDR2 reads YFSETQ. The CDR3 protein is CASSSSDLSYEQYF. The CDR3 bases are TGCGCCAGCAGCTCCTCGGACCTTTCCTACGAGCAGTACTTC. Variable domain in full (rest from reference TRBV5-1 and TRBJ2-7): KAGVTQTPRYLIKTRGQQVTLSCSPISGHRSVSWYQQTPGQGLQFLFEYFSETQRNKGNFPGRFSGRQFSNSRSEMNVSTLELGDSALYLCASSSSDLSYEQYFGPGTRLTVT.

This clonotype was recorded many times. The chain has TRBV12-3 or TRBV12-4 and TRBJ2-5; D possibly corresponds to TRBD2 (7 bases). The V and J ends lost 8 bases and 5 bases respectively, with 9 bases between them. The CDR3 is made up of 11 amino acids. CDR3 sequence reads: CASAGAETQYF. The CDR3 DNA reads TGTGCCAGCGCGGGGGCGGAGACCCAGTACTTC.

The V call is TRBV11-2, the J call TRBJ2-7, with 7 nucleotides matching TRBD2. Per germline, CDR1 SGHAT and CDR2 FQNNGV. The ends lost 1 base at V and 3 bases at J; junction bases unmatched: 3. The CDR3 has 14 residues. The CDR3 here is CASSLVASGYEQYF. CDR3 coding DNA: TGTGCCAGCAGCTTAGTGGCTAGCGGCTACGAGCAGTACTTC.

Worth noting for this clonotype: A read error may explain this, as a much larger clone is one base away. The chain carries TRBV12-3 or TRBV12-4 and TRBJ2-7, with 8 bases aligning to TRBD1. V lost 6 bases to trimming and J lost 0 bases; unmatched junction nucleotides: 10. The CDR3 contains 16 residues. The CDR3 DNA sequence: TGTGCCAGCAGCCCTCCGGGACAGGAGAGCTCCTACGAGCAGTACGTC. Its translation: CASSPPGQESSYEQYV.

This clonotype was picked up many times. V and J are TRBV28 and TRBJ1-2; D is possibly TRBD1 (5 bases). V was clipped by 5 bases and J by 6 bases, with 10 bases between them. The CDR3 length is 12 residues. Germline CDR1 reads MDHEN; CDR2 reads SYDVKM. The CDR3 is CASSTGPHGYTF. The DNA of the CDR3 is TGTGCCAGCAGTACGGGACCCCATGGCTACACCTTC.